These 23 T cell receptor beta chains were sequenced from one sample in a study of blood T cell repertoires in COVID-19. Generated by immunoSEQ multiplex PCR, the TCRdb table keeps only in-frame clones and is missing some. The sample contains about 82,000 clones, 75% to 85% of which appear only once. Source material: peripheral blood. These receptors originate from a man aged 60 to 69 with COVID-19, enrolled during active disease.

The chain joins TRBV7-2 to TRBJ2-5; the match to TRBD2 covers 11 bases. Trimming at V came to 5 bases and at J to 2 bases, leaving 4 bases not matched to a gene. Germline CDR1 SGHTA, CDR2 FQGNSA. This CDR3 comprises 15 residues. For the CDR3, the DNA is TGTGCCAGCAGCATTAGCGGGAGGGGACAAGAGACCCAGTACTTC. Its translation is CASSISGRGQETQYF.

The rearrangement links TRBV5-1 to TRBJ2-2; TRBD1 might be the D (7 bases). Germline values: CDR1 SGHRS, CDR2 YFSETQ. The CDR3 covers 17 residues. With 3 bases removed from V and 1 base from J, the gap between germline ends came to 16 bases. The CDR3 region is CASSSWRGQLNTGELFF. For the CDR3, the DNA is TGCGCCAGCAGCTCCTGGAGGGGACAGTTGAACACCGGGGAGCTGTTTTTT.

This clone has more than one count but fewer than ten. This chain connects TRBV7-9 to TRBJ2-4; the D gene is possibly TRBD2 (5 bases). This CDR3 comprises 13 residues. Between the trimmed V and J ends, which lost 5 bases and 2 bases, there was a span of 7 bases. Germline assignment: CDR1 SEHNR and CDR2 FQNEAQ (reference sequence). DNA for the CDR3: TGTGCCAGCAGCCCCGGGACCAAAAACATTCAGTACTTC. Translation gives CASSPGTKNIQYF.

The chain recombines TRBV9 with TRBJ1-4, with 9 nucleotides matching TRBD1. Germline V gene lookup returns CDR1 SGDLS and CDR2 YYNGEE. V shed 4 bases and J 5 bases; nucleotides not matched to a gene: 3. The CDR3 sequence is 14 residues long. CDR3 sequence: CASSPGQGNEKLFF. The CDR3 bases are TGTGCCAGCAGCCCGGGACAGGGAAATGAAAAACTGTTTTTT.

V and J are TRBV5-6 and TRBJ1-5; no reliable D call. V lost 2 bases and J 4 bases, leaving 10 bases between the germline ends. This CDR3 is built from 14 residues. Per germline, CDR1 SGHDT and CDR2 YYEEEE. CDR3 sequence (DNA): TGTGCCAGCAGCTTTTGGCAGTTTAATCAGCCCCAGCATTTT. Its protein product is CASSFWQFNQPQHF.

About this clone: The junction shows a germline mismatch at one end, possibly a read error. The genes are TRBV7-7 and TRBJ2-1, with 7 bases aligning to TRBD2. This CDR3 spans 13 amino acids. CDR1 and CDR2 from the germline V gene are SSHAT and FNYEAQ (reference sequence). CDR3 residues: CASSSGTNNEQFF. In DNA form, the CDR3 reads TGTGCTAGCAGCTCCGGGACTAACAATGAGCAGTTCTTC.

The chain employs TRBV7-6 and TRBJ1-6, with D maybe TRBD1 (5 bases). There are 16 residues in the CDR3. Germline-derived CDR1 and CDR2 are SGHVS and FNYEAQ. V lost 3 bases to trimming and J lost 8 bases, with 17 bases between them. In nucleotides, the CDR3 is TGTGCCAGCAGCTTCGGGTCGGGCAGGGAGGATTCACCCCTCCACTTT. This encodes CASSFGSGREDSPLHF.

DNA for the CDR3: TGTGCCAGTAGTGAGAAAGCGGGAGGGCCCCCCACAGATACGCAGTATTTT. This gives the protein CASSEKAGGPPTDTQYF. The gene calls are TRBV19 and TRBJ2-3, with TRBD2 identical over 10 bases. The CDR3 consists of 17 residues. The germline V gene encodes CDR1 LNHDA and CDR2 SQIVND (reference sequence). With V trimmed by 5 bases and J by 2 bases, 10 bases remained unmatched.

This chain connects TRBV7-9 to TRBJ2-4, with D perhaps matching TRBD1 (6 bases). In germline, CDR1 is SEHNR, CDR2 FQNEAQ (reference sequence). V was shortened by 5 bases and J by 3 bases, with 14 bases between the two germline ends. The CDR3 is made up of 15 amino acids. The CDR3 region has the DNA TGTGCCAGCAGCGTCCCAGGGGCTGGCAAAAACATTCAGTACTTC. Amino acid sequence: CASSVPGAGKNIQYF.

The gene calls are TRBV12-3 or TRBV12-4 and TRBJ1-1, with D uncertain. The CDR3 is 12 residues long. Trimming stripped 6 bases from V and 7 bases from J, with 12 bases between. CDR3 in amino acids: CASSRGLGEAFF. The CDR3 DNA is TGTGCCAGCAGCCGTGGACTGGGTGAAGCTTTCTTT.

V and J are TRBV10-3 and TRBJ1-6; 7 bases are shared with TRBD1. J was trimmed by 7 bases and V by 0 bases; bases with no gene match: 6. CDR3 length: 16 amino acids. Germline values: CDR1 ENHRY, CDR2 SYGVKD. This CDR3 reads CAISESTGSGNSPLHF. CDR3 coding DNA: TGTGCCATCAGTGAGTCGACAGGGTCGGGCAATTCACCCCTCCACTTT.

The V gene is TRBV5-1, the J gene TRBJ2-6; the D gene is possibly TRBD1 (6 bases). Germline V lookup: CDR1 SGHRS, CDR2 YFSETQ. The CDR3 has 16 residues. Trimming took off 4 bases at V and 2 bases at J, with 13 bases between the two ends. The CDR3 nucleotides are TGCGCCAGCAGCCCGGGACATGCTACTGGGGCCAACGTCCTGACTTTC. This translates into CASSPGHATGANVLTF.

V usage is TRBV4-3 and J usage is TRBJ1-6; tentative D call: TRBD1 (5 bases). The CDR3 spans 15 residues. The germline V and J ends were trimmed by 3 bases and 10 bases, with 16 bases remaining between them. Germline V gene lookup returns CDR1 LGHNA and CDR2 YSLEER. The CDR3 sequence: CASSQTELRESPLHF. The CDR3, as DNA: TGCGCCAGCAGCCAGACAGAATTAAGGGAATCACCCCTCCACTTT.

In this sample, this clone turned up a few times. The chain carries TRBV2 and TRBJ1-1; 7 bases are shared with TRBD1. The germline V gene has CDR1 SNHLY and CDR2 FYNNEI. This CDR3 spans 16 amino acids. Unmatched junction bases numbered 13, after V lost 5 bases and J lost 4 bases. This chain's CDR3 is CASSKHPGTAGTEAFF. CDR3 nucleotide sequence: TGTGCCAGCAGTAAGCATCCCGGGACAGCGGGCACTGAAGCTTTCTTT.

The V and J genes are TRBV9 and TRBJ2-1; 8 nucleotides agree with TRBD2. V lost 1 base to trimming and J lost 0 bases; unmatched junction nucleotides: 6. Germline V gene lookup returns CDR1 SGDLS and CDR2 YYNGEE. The CDR3 has 17 residues. Here the CDR3 DNA reads TGTGCCAGCAGCGTAATGAGCGGGAGAAGCTCCTACAATGAGCAGTTCTTC. Translating it yields CASSVMSGRSSYNEQFF.

This clone was counted at least ten times. This chain links TRBV7-2 with TRBJ1-4; D gene unclear. Germline V gene sequence: CDR1 SGHTA, CDR2 FQGNSA. CDR3 length equals 13 residues. Deletions cut 2 bases from V and 3 bases from J, with 4 bases between. CDR3 bases: TGTGCCAGCAGCTTATCAGCTAATGAAAAACTGTTTTTT. Protein product: CASSLSANEKLFF.

This clone was picked up one time. V and J are TRBV5-4 and TRBJ1-2; 8 bases are a match to TRBD1. Losses at the gene ends were 3 bases for V and 8 bases for J; bases not matched to a gene: 6. The CDR3 sequence is 13 residues long. Germline V lookup: CDR1 SGHNT, CDR2 YYREEE (reference sequence). The CDR3 protein is CASSSGQGEGYTF. Here the CDR3 DNA reads TGTGCCAGCAGCTCCGGACAGGGCGAAGGCTACACCTTC.

This clone was seen repeatedly, ten times or more. The V and J genes are TRBV18 and TRBJ2-7; a possible D gene is TRBD2 (6 bases). Trimming took off 2 bases at V and 7 bases at J, with 21 bases between the two ends. CDR3 length: 16 amino acids. In germline, CDR1 is KGHSH, CDR2 LQKENI. CDR3 sequence reads: CASSPSGGNPKGEQYF. CDR3 nucleotides: TGTGCCAGCTCACCATCTGGCGGGAACCCGAAGGGAGAGCAGTACTTC. The full variable domain, in which reference TRBV18 and TRBJ2-7 provide the parts outside the CDR3, is NAGVMQNPRHLVRRRGQEARLRCSPMKGHSHVYWYRQLPEEGLKFMVYLQKENIIDESGMPKERFSAEFPKEGPSILRIQQVVRGDSAAYFCASSPSGGNPKGEQYFGPGTRLTVT.

The chain couples TRBV4-1 to TRBJ1-3, with TRBD1 as a possible D gene (5 bases). V dropped 0 bases and J dropped 3 bases, with 15 bases sitting between them. CDR3 length: 17 residues. Germline CDR1 reads MGHRA; CDR2 reads YSYEKL. CDR3 region: CASSQDPTGSRGNTIYF. The DNA of the CDR3 is TGCGCCAGCAGCCAAGATCCCACAGGTTCGCGTGGAAACACCATATATTTT.

The chain carries TRBV6-1 and TRBJ2-7; the match to TRBD1 covers 12 bases. V gave up 1 base and J gave up 4 bases; unmatched junction bases: 11. CDR3 length: 18 amino acids. From germline, CDR1 is MNHNS and CDR2 SASEGT. Here the CDR3 DNA reads TGTGCCAGCAGTGAAGGGGGATGGTGGGACAGGGGGCTTTACGAGCAGTACTTC. Translating it yields CASSEGGWWDRGLYEQYF.

In this sample, this clone turned up many times. V usage is TRBV3-1 (or the pseudogene TRBV3-2) and J usage is TRBJ1-6, with 8 bases fitting TRBD1. V shed 2 bases, J shed 8 bases, and the junction held 8 bases outside the gene matches. Germline CDR1 and CDR2: LGHDT and YNNKEL (reference sequence). This CDR3 spans 16 amino acids. CDR3 DNA: TGTGCCAGCAGCCAAAGCCGCAGGGGGCAGGATTCACCCCTCCACTTT. Translating gives CASSQSRRGQDSPLHF.

CDR3 DNA sequence: TGTGCCACCAGCAGAGAGGTAGTCAGGGGGAGCAATCAGCCCCAGCATTTT. Residues: CATSREVVRGSNQPQHF. The V and J genes are TRBV15 and TRBJ1-5; 7 positions agree with TRBD1. V lost 0 bases and J lost 1; bases outside the gene matches: 6. The CDR3 is 17 residues long. The germline gives CDR1 LNHNV, CDR2 YYDKDF (reference sequence).

Note on this clone: The junction departs from germline at one end; a sequencing error may be responsible. The chain couples TRBV7-7 to TRBJ2-2; TRBD1 is a possible D gene (6 bases). Germline-derived CDR1 and CDR2 are SSHAT and FNYEAQ (reference sequence). This CDR3 has 16 amino acids. The CDR3 spells CASSSQGTLNTGELFF. In DNA form, the CDR3 reads TGTGCTAGCAGCTCCCAGGGGACCTTGAACACCGGGGAGCTGTTTTTT.